The 14 T cell receptor beta chains given below trace back to one sample, sequenced in a study of shared clonotypes between healthy human individuals. Sequencing used immunoSEQ multiplex PCR; TCRdb keeps in-frame clones, though not all of them. The sample holds approximately 980,000 clones, 76% seen once. Sequenced sample: memory CD4+ T cells sorted from blood. Documented subset: CD45RA-negative fraction. Every receptor here comes from a man between 18 and 35 years old in good health.

The chain combines TRBV5-6 with TRBJ2-1; 8 nucleotides line up with TRBD2. The CDR3 extends over 16 amino acids. Germline V gene lookup returns CDR1 SGHDT and CDR2 YYEEEE. Trimming removed 4 bases from V and 7 bases from J; junction bases left unmatched: 13. CDR3 nucleotide sequence: TGTGCCAGCAGCAGACGACTAGCGTGGGGAGGTAATGAGCAGTTCTTC. Amino acids: CASSRRLAWGGNEQFF.

This chain links TRBV9 with TRBJ2-2; D ambiguous. Trimming cost V 3 bases and J 6 bases, with 9 bases left between them. The CDR3 has 13 residues. Germline V gene lookup returns CDR1 SGDLS and CDR2 YYNGEE. The CDR3 DNA reads as TGTGCCAGCAGCGGGTGGGGTTCCGGGGAGCTGTTTTTT. This codes for CASSGWGSGELFF.

The gene calls are TRBV27 and TRBJ1-1, with a possible D match to TRBD1 (5 bases). The germline V gene has CDR1 MNHEY and CDR2 SMNVEV (reference sequence). This CDR3 has 16 amino acids. Trimming cost V 5 bases and J 3 bases, with 19 bases left between them. The CDR3 DNA sequence: TGTGCCAGCAGTAAAACCTCCGGGGCAGGGTACACTGAAGCTTTCTTT. Residues: CASSKTSGAGYTEAFF.

V gene TRBV4-1 combines with J gene TRBJ1-4, with 10 bases identical to TRBD1. Looked up from germline, CDR1 is MGHRA and CDR2 is YSYEKL. J lost 0 bases, V lost 1 base, and 8 bases had no gene match. CDR3 length equals 19 residues. The CDR3 DNA sequence: TGCGCCAGCAGCCAAGGACGGGGGACAGGGGTTGCAACTAATGAAAAACTGTTTTTT. This codes for CASSQGRGTGVATNEKLFF.

As to this clone: A read error is possible here, since a much larger clone lies one base away. Within the sample, other DNA sequences also encode this same CDR3. The rearrangement uses TRBV11-2 and TRBJ2-7; no firm D call. The germline gives CDR1 SGHAT, CDR2 FQNNGV. The CDR3 has 11 residues. Deletions cut 4 bases from V and 2 bases from J, with 3 bases between. CDR3: CASSSTYEQYF. Written as DNA, the CDR3 is TGTGCCAGCAGCTCGACCTACGAGCAGTACTTC.

In its sample, this clone was seen a few times. V gene TRBV5-1 combines with J gene TRBJ2-7, with 10 bases matching TRBD1. The CDR3 contains 14 residues. The junction had 6 bases not matched to a gene; V was cut back by 4 bases and J by 5 bases. CDR1 and CDR2 (germline): SGHRS, YFSETQ. CDR3: CASSPRQGAHEQYF. CDR3 bases: TGCGCCAGCAGCCCCAGACAGGGGGCCCACGAGCAGTACTTC.

The chain links TRBV10-3 to TRBJ2-7; a weak D match, TRBD1 (5 bases). Between the trimmed V and J ends, which lost 0 bases and 0 bases, there was a span of 9 bases. This CDR3 is 15 amino acids long. CDR1 and CDR2 from the germline V gene are ENHRY and SYGVKD. The CDR3 spells CAISESTASSYEQYF. For the CDR3, the DNA is TGTGCCATCAGTGAGTCGACAGCGAGCTCCTACGAGCAGTACTTC.

This clone has only one observation. The chain recombines TRBV7-2 with TRBJ2-1; D unclear. Germline V lookup: CDR1 SGHTA, CDR2 FQGNSA. Trimming shortened V by 1 base and J by 6 bases, and 16 bases separated the two germline ends. The CDR3 runs 16 residues. The CDR3 nucleotides are TGTGCCAGCAGCTTAGTAGTTCGTCAATCCGGCAATGAGCAGTTCTTC. This sequence encodes CASSLVVRQSGNEQFF.

V is TRBV5-6 and J is TRBJ1-4, with D uncertain. There are 15 residues in the CDR3. V lost 4 bases and J 2 bases, leaving 12 bases between the germline ends. Germline assignment: CDR1 SGHDT and CDR2 YYEEEE. Here the CDR3 reads CASSPALSTNEKLFF. Written as DNA, the CDR3 is TGTGCCAGCAGCCCGGCCCTATCCACTAATGAAAAACTGTTTTTT.

V usage is TRBV2 and J usage is TRBJ1-6, with 7 bases fitting TRBD1. This CDR3 is built from 14 residues. V gave up 4 bases and J gave up 7 bases; unmatched junction bases: 4. Germline V CDR1 and CDR2: SNHLY, FYNNEI. The CDR3 bases are TGTGCCAGCAGTGGACAGGGCCGAAATTCACCCCTCCACTTT. Translating it yields CASSGQGRNSPLHF. The variable domain in full, completed from reference TRBV2 and TRBJ1-6, reads EPEVTQTPSHQVTQMGQEVILRCVPISNHLYFYWYRQILGQKVEFLVSFYNNEISEKSEIFDDQFSVERPDGSNFTLKIRSTKLEDSAMYFCASSGQGRNSPLHFGNGTRLTVT.

J is TRBJ2-1 and V is TRBV14; no reliable D call. V dropped 1 base and J dropped 6 bases, with 19 bases sitting between them. The CDR3 covers 17 residues. Germline V gene data show CDR1 as SGHDN and CDR2 as FVKESK. The CDR3 DNA follows: TGTGCCAGCAGCCAAGGATTCGGTGCCGGAACAGTCAATGAGCAGTTCTTC. As protein: CASSQGFGAGTVNEQFF.

J is TRBJ1-1 and V is TRBV13; possible D gene TRBD1, 6 bases. Trimming took 4 bases from V and 8 from J, leaving 8 bases between them. The CDR3 runs to 11 residues. Germline loops: CDR1 PRHDT, CDR2 FYEKMQ (reference sequence). The chain's CDR3 is CASSYTGEAFF. CDR3 DNA: TGTGCCAGCAGCTATACAGGGGAAGCTTTCTTT.

This clone was seen many times. V gene TRBV10-2 combines with J gene TRBJ2-6; 7 positions agree with TRBD1. V lost 8 bases, J lost 1 base, and 20 bases stayed unmatched. Germline V gene sequence: CDR1 WSHSY, CDR2 SAAADI. The CDR3 loop spans 20 amino acids. The CDR3 nucleotides are TGCGCCAGCCGACCGCAGACAGGGCGCCTTAGGCAGTCTGGGGCCAACGTCCTGACTTTC. It yields the protein CASRPQTGRLRQSGANVLTF.

Notes on this clone: Other DNA sequences in this specimen translate into the identical CDR3. The V gene is TRBV18, the J gene TRBJ2-7, with D perhaps being TRBD1 or TRBD2 (5 bases each). V was trimmed by 6 bases and J by 3 bases, leaving 15 bases between them. The CDR3 covers 14 residues. CDR1 is KGHSH and CDR2 is LQKENI in the germline V gene. CDR3 sequence: CASSPGLSSYEQYF. In nucleotides, the CDR3 is TGTGCCAGCTCCCCGGGGCTTTCTAGCTACGAGCAGTACTTC. Combining the CDR3 with reference TRBV18 and TRBJ2-7 gives the whole variable domain NAGVMQNPRHLVRRRGQEARLRCSPMKGHSHVYWYRQLPEEGLKFMVYLQKENIIDESGMPKERFSAEFPKEGPSILRIQQVVRGDSAAYFCASSPGLSSYEQYFGPGTRLTVT.